The rows below give T cell receptor beta chains drawn from one sample of a study of tumor-infiltrating lymphocytes in primary liver carcinoma. TCRdb itself ran the multiplex PCR reads through MiXCR, one entry per CDR3 protein. This sample has fewer than 350,000 distinct CDR3 sequences, with less than 75% found just once. The sample comprised peripheral blood. Receptors were obtained from a man aged 35-49 years with primary liver carcinoma and hepatitis B virus infection. CDR3s include the opening cysteine and the closing phenylalanine or tryptophan. The order of the fields is D gene, clone size, J gene, V gene, CDR3 protein, CDR3 DNA. D genes are given only for firm matches. Expanded clones get a size class; other rows say once, few or many, or leave the size out.

d_gene: TRBD2
abundance: NA
j_gene: TRBJ2-2
v_gene: TRBV6-5
CDR3aa: CASSYSTLIAGANTGELFF
CDR3nt: TGTGCCAGCAGTTACTCGACCCTTATAGCGGGAGCGAACACCGGGGAGCTGTTTTTT

d_gene: TRBD1
abundance: NA
j_gene: TRBJ2-1
v_gene: TRBV11-1
CDR3aa: CAGTPSRDRGLNEQFF
CDR3nt: TGTGCCGGCACCCCATCCCGAGACAGGGGCTTAAATGAGCAGTTCTTC

d_gene: NA
abundance: many
j_gene: TRBJ2-5
v_gene: TRBV12-3/TRBV12-4
CDR3aa: CASSLAFRETQYF
CDR3nt: TGTGCCAGCAGTTTAGCGTTCAGGGAGACCCAGTACTTC

d_gene: NA
abundance: many
j_gene: TRBJ1-1
v_gene: TRBV4-2
CDR3aa: CASSQDWGQGDGLGAFF
CDR3nt: TGTGCCAGCAGCCAAGATTGGGGGCAGGGTGACGGTCTGGGTGCTTTCTTT

d_gene: TRBD2
abundance: NA
j_gene: TRBJ2-5
v_gene: TRBV10-3
CDR3aa: CAITERLAGQETQYF
CDR3nt: TGTGCTATCACTGAAAGACTAGCGGGTCAAGAGACCCAGTACTTC

d_gene: TRBD2
abundance: many
j_gene: TRBJ2-1
v_gene: TRBV10-2
CDR3aa: CASSGTSAGNEQFF
CDR3nt: TGCGCCAGCAGTGGGACTAGCGCGGGGAATGAGCAGTTCTTC

d_gene: TRBD1
abundance: NA
j_gene: TRBJ2-1
v_gene: TRBV11-1
CDR3aa: CASSLLGSGGENKQFF
CDR3nt: TGTGCCAGTAGCCTTCTAGGGTCAGGGGGAGAAAATAAGCAGTTCTTC

d_gene: NA
abundance: many
j_gene: TRBJ2-1
v_gene: TRBV6-5
CDR3aa: CASRKRGSNEQFF
CDR3nt: TGTGCCAGCAGGAAGAGGGGCTCCAATGAGCAGTTCTTC

d_gene: TRBD1
abundance: NA
j_gene: TRBJ2-1
v_gene: TRBV12-5
CDR3aa: CTSGPLTGGRLFF
CDR3nt: TGTACTAGTGGCCCCCTGACAGGGGGCAGGCTGTTCTTC

d_gene: TRBD1
abundance: NA
j_gene: TRBJ2-1
v_gene: TRBV7-3
CDR3aa: CASSFGTGPIGEKFF
CDR3nt: TGTGCCAGCAGCTTTGGGACAGGGCCGATTGGAGAGAAGTTCTTC

d_gene: NA
abundance: many
j_gene: TRBJ1-1
v_gene: TRBV5-5
CDR3aa: CASSLVAETEAFF
CDR3nt: TGTGCCAGCAGCTTGGTTGCCGAAACTGAAGCTTTCTTT

d_gene: NA
abundance: NA
j_gene: TRBJ2-1
v_gene: TRBV12-3/TRBV12-4
CDR3aa: CASSPSNGSLYNEQFF
CDR3nt: TGTGCCAGCAGTCCCTCTAACGGGAGTCTCTATAATGAGCAGTTCTTC

d_gene: NA
abundance: NA
j_gene: TRBJ2-3
v_gene: TRBV12-3/TRBV12-4
CDR3aa: CASSSGTWRIIGDTQYF
CDR3nt: TGTGCCAGCAGCAGCGGGACATGGCGGATAATTGGAGATACGCAGTATTTT

d_gene: TRBD2
abundance: NA
j_gene: TRBJ2-2
v_gene: TRBV12-3/TRBV12-4
CDR3aa: CASSRTSGRSTGELFF
CDR3nt: TGTGCCAGCAGCCGGACTAGCGGGAGGTCCACCGGGGAGCTGTTTTTT

d_gene: TRBD1
abundance: few
j_gene: TRBJ2-5
v_gene: TRBV7-8
CDR3aa: CASSLGQGVQETQYF
CDR3nt: TGTGCCAGCAGCTTGGGACAGGGAGTCCAAGAGACCCAGTACTTC

d_gene: TRBD1
abundance: many
j_gene: TRBJ1-2
v_gene: TRBV6-1
CDR3aa: CAGVPGQGNYGYTF
CDR3nt: TGTGCCGGCGTCCCGGGACAGGGTAACTATGGCTACACCTTC

d_gene: NA
abundance: many
j_gene: TRBJ1-2
v_gene: TRBV14
CDR3aa: CASSQTRKQGGGYTF
CDR3nt: TGTGCCAGCAGCCAAACGAGGAAGCAGGGCGGCGGCTACACCTTC

d_gene: TRBD2
abundance: many
j_gene: TRBJ2-7
v_gene: TRBV6-5
CDR3aa: CASSLTGTNSYEQYF
CDR3nt: TGTGCCAGCAGTCTCACCGGGACTAACTCCTACGAGCAGTACTTC

d_gene: TRBD1
abundance: NA
j_gene: TRBJ1-4
v_gene: TRBV5-1
CDR3aa: CASTQGQVGEKLFF
CDR3nt: TGCGCCAGCACACAGGGACAGGTCGGGGAAAAACTGTTTTTT

d_gene: TRBD1
abundance: NA
j_gene: TRBJ1-2
v_gene: TRBV6-1
CDR3aa: CASDRENTF
CDR3nt: TGTGCCAGCGACAGGGAAAACACCTTC

d_gene: TRBD1
abundance: NA
j_gene: TRBJ1-2
v_gene: TRBV30
CDR3aa: CAWSVTQGKSYTF
CDR3nt: TGTGCCTGGAGTGTAACACAGGGGAAGAGCTACACCTTC

d_gene: NA
abundance: NA
j_gene: TRBJ2-5
v_gene: TRBV6-2/TRBV6-3
CDR3aa: CASSSGENQYF
CDR3nt: TGTGCCAGCAGCTCCGGGGAGAACCAGTACTTC

d_gene: NA
abundance: many
j_gene: TRBJ1-5
v_gene: TRBV4-1
CDR3aa: CASSQDLWLSANQPQHF
CDR3nt: TGCGCCAGCAGCCAAGATTTATGGCTATCGGCGAATCAGCCCCAGCATTTT

d_gene: NA
abundance: NA
j_gene: TRBJ2-2
v_gene: TRBV6-5
CDR3aa: CASSYVGAGELFF
CDR3nt: TGTGCCAGCAGTTACGTCGGAGCCGGGGAGCTGTTTTTT

d_gene: TRBD1
abundance: many
j_gene: TRBJ2-7
v_gene: TRBV6-5
CDR3aa: CASSSRDSTYEQYF
CDR3nt: TGTGCCAGCAGTTCCAGGGACAGCACCTACGAGCAGTACTTC

d_gene: TRBD1
abundance: NA
j_gene: TRBJ1-1
v_gene: TRBV4-2
CDR3aa: CASSPTGVGAFF
CDR3nt: TGTGCCAGCAGCCCCACAGGGGTAGGGGCTTTCTTT

d_gene: TRBD1
abundance: once
j_gene: TRBJ2-6
v_gene: TRBV6-1
CDR3aa: CASSAGQVRFSEANVLTF
CDR3nt: TGTGCCAGCAGTGCCGGACAGGTGCGATTCTCTGAGGCCAACGTCCTGACTTTC

d_gene: TRBD2
abundance: NA
j_gene: TRBJ2-1
v_gene: TRBV5-4
CDR3aa: CPSSGGTSGGYEQFF
CDR3nt: TGTCCCAGCAGCGGAGGGACTAGCGGGGGGTATGAGCAGTTCTTC

d_gene: TRBD1
abundance: many
j_gene: TRBJ2-5
v_gene: TRBV14
CDR3aa: CASSPRQGGETQYF
CDR3nt: TGTGCCAGCAGTCCTCGACAGGGCGGGGAGACCCAGTACTTC

d_gene: NA
abundance: NA
j_gene: TRBJ1-1
v_gene: TRBV11-2
CDR3aa: CASILQSLTEAFF
CDR3nt: TGTGCCAGTATCCTACAGTCGCTAACTGAAGCTTTCTTT

d_gene: NA
abundance: many
j_gene: TRBJ2-1
v_gene: TRBV4-1
CDR3aa: CASSQSPWGGDSYNEQFF
CDR3nt: TGCGCCAGCAGCCAATCACCATGGGGCGGGGACTCCTACAATGAGCAGTTCTTC

d_gene: NA
abundance: many
j_gene: TRBJ2-7
v_gene: TRBV4-2
CDR3aa: CASSPTILTSSSYEQYF
CDR3nt: TGTGCCAGCAGCCCGACTATACTTACTTCGAGCTCCTACGAGCAGTACTTC

d_gene: TRBD1
abundance: NA
j_gene: TRBJ2-7
v_gene: TRBV29-1
CDR3aa: CSVEEVGGEQYF
CDR3nt: TGCAGCGTTGAAGAGGTAGGGGGCGAGCAGTACTTT

d_gene: NA
abundance: NA
j_gene: TRBJ1-6
v_gene: TRBV28
CDR3aa: CASTPHSVGDSPLHF
CDR3nt: TGTGCCAGCACTCCTCATTCAGTGGGGGATTCACCCCTCCACTTT

d_gene: NA
abundance: once
j_gene: TRBJ1-5
v_gene: TRBV30
CDR3aa: CAWSVTGDPVNQPQHF
CDR3nt: TGTGCCTGGAGTGTAACCGGGGATCCGGTCAATCAGCCCCAGCATTTT

d_gene: TRBD2
abundance: NA
j_gene: TRBJ2-5
v_gene: TRBV14
CDR3aa: CASNQGSGLGEETQYF
CDR3nt: TGTGCCAGCAACCAAGGTTCGGGACTAGGCGAAGAGACCCAGTACTTC

d_gene: NA
abundance: NA
j_gene: TRBJ1-1
v_gene: TRBV29-1
CDR3aa: CSAGAVWGMNTEAFF
CDR3nt: TGCAGCGCTGGGGCAGTGTGGGGCATGAACACTGAAGCTTTCTTT

d_gene: NA
abundance: few
j_gene: TRBJ1-2
v_gene: TRBV28
CDR3aa: CASSLYGDLYGYTF
CDR3nt: TGTGCCAGCAGTTTATATGGGGATCTCTATGGCTACACCTTC

d_gene: NA
abundance: NA
j_gene: TRBJ2-7
v_gene: TRBV10-3
CDR3aa: CAIRTPGGTGEQYF
CDR3nt: TGTGCCATCAGGACCCCCGGAGGGACCGGCGAGCAGTACTTC

d_gene: NA
abundance: many
j_gene: TRBJ2-1
v_gene: TRBV5-1
CDR3aa: CASSLTIGNEQFF
CDR3nt: TGCGCCAGCAGCTTGACTATCGGGAATGAGCAGTTCTTC

d_gene: NA
abundance: once
j_gene: TRBJ2-2
v_gene: TRBV29-1
CDR3aa: CSVSTNIGELFF
CDR3nt: TGCAGCGTTTCAACGAACATCGGGGAGCTCTTTTTT

d_gene: TRBD2
abundance: NA
j_gene: TRBJ2-7
v_gene: TRBV6-6
CDR3aa: CAGRTSFYEQYF
CDR3nt: TGTGCCGGCAGGACTAGCTTCTACGAGCAGTACTTC

d_gene: NA
abundance: NA
j_gene: TRBJ2-7
v_gene: TRBV29-1
CDR3aa: CSVDREGEPYEQYF
CDR3nt: TGCAGCGTTGACCGGGAAGGGGAGCCCTACGAGCAGTACTTC

d_gene: NA
abundance: NA
j_gene: TRBJ2-3
v_gene: TRBV6-6
CDR3aa: CASNYMDTDTQYF
CDR3nt: TGTGCTAGCAATTACATGGACACAGATACGCAGTATTTT

d_gene: NA
abundance: many
j_gene: TRBJ1-4
v_gene: TRBV11-2
CDR3aa: CASSPPRRSGNEKLFF
CDR3nt: TGTGCCAGCAGCCCTCCCAGACGCAGTGGGAATGAAAAACTGTTTTTT

d_gene: NA
abundance: NA
j_gene: TRBJ2-6
v_gene: TRBV11-2
CDR3aa: CVSSLLASGANVLTF
CDR3nt: TGTGTCAGCAGCTTATTAGCCTCTGGGGCCAACGTCCTGACTTTC

d_gene: NA
abundance: many
j_gene: TRBJ1-1
v_gene: TRBV12-3/TRBV12-4
CDR3aa: CASSWTGKTEAFF
CDR3nt: TGTGCCAGCAGTTGGACGGGGAAAACTGAAGCTTTCTTT

d_gene: NA
abundance: NA
j_gene: TRBJ2-3
v_gene: TRBV11-2
CDR3aa: CTSSLSGSIDTQYF
CDR3nt: TGTACCAGCAGCTTATCAGGCTCGATAGATACACAGTATTTT

d_gene: TRBD1
abundance: many
j_gene: TRBJ2-6
v_gene: TRBV10-3
CDR3aa: CAIRVGQGDGANVLTF
CDR3nt: TGTGCCATCAGAGTGGGACAGGGGGATGGGGCCAACGTCCTGACTTTC

d_gene: TRBD1
abundance: NA
j_gene: TRBJ1-2
v_gene: TRBV6-2/TRBV6-3
CDR3aa: CASSPLGTESTGYAF
CDR3nt: TGTGCCAGCAGTCCCCTAGGGACAGAGTCTACAGGCTACGCCTTC

d_gene: NA
abundance: many
j_gene: TRBJ1-1
v_gene: TRBV29-1
CDR3aa: CSVERLTGAFF
CDR3nt: TGCAGCGTTGAGAGGCTTACGGGAGCTTTCTTT

d_gene: NA
abundance: many
j_gene: TRBJ2-7
v_gene: TRBV12-3/TRBV12-4
CDR3aa: CASRTGPYEQYF
CDR3nt: TGTGCCAGCAGGACGGGGCCCTACGAGCAGTACTTC

d_gene: NA
abundance: many
j_gene: TRBJ2-3
v_gene: TRBV12-3/TRBV12-4
CDR3aa: CASKSSTDTQYF
CDR3nt: TGTGCCAGCAAATCTAGCACAGATACGCAGTATTTT

d_gene: NA
abundance: NA
j_gene: TRBJ2-1
v_gene: TRBV6-1
CDR3aa: CANSENQRAYNEQFF
CDR3nt: TGTGCCAACAGTGAGAACCAGCGGGCCTACAATGAGCAGTTCTTC

d_gene: TRBD2
abundance: NA
j_gene: TRBJ2-7
v_gene: TRBV28
CDR3aa: CASSPEGGRHTAYEQYF
CDR3nt: TGTGCCAGCAGCCCTGAGGGAGGGAGACACACCGCCTACGAGCAGTACTTC